This T cell receptor beta chain derives from a study of blood T cells in healthy people across ages. Overall study findings and caveats: Getting older went along with TCR beta diversity per million T cells dropping roughly linearly.

Isolating PBMCs gave at least 6.5 million of these cells per sample. This CDR3 spans 14 amino acids. Germline V gene data show CDR1 as GTSNPN and CDR2 as SVGIG (reference sequence). A remark on this clonotype: The antigen remains undetermined.

Then a second PCR, running roughly 7 to 11 cycles, was carried out with a sample-barcoded 5' primer and a J-beta primer mix. Each CDR3 protein is one row after TCRdb ran MiXCR on the 5' RACE reads. Among about 580,000 distinct CDR3 sequences listed, 40% to 55% were seen once. Sequencing input: blood. The V gene is TRBV30, the J gene TRBJ2-7; D is uncertain. The J call may be wrong; the DNA end is better matched by TRBJ2-5. The clonotype originates from an older man in good health. CDR3 amino acids: CAWKAAPAEETQYF. In nucleotides, the CDR3 is TGTGCCTGGAAGGCAGCGCCCGCGGAAGAGACCCAGTACTTC.